This T cell receptor beta chain was profiled in a study of T cells after yellow fever vaccination (dated by TCRdb to the late 2010s). Describing the broader study: Libraries from fractions with low cell numbers were prepared with the SMART-Seq v4 Ultra Low Input RNA kit. Bulk PBMC replicates and cell subsets were isolated from blood drawn at multiple timepoints before and after both primary and secondary immunization. Two healthy male donors made up the cohort, one aged 18 to 30 years and the other aged 30 to 40 years. To track T-cell clones before and after primary and booster YFV17D yellow fever vaccination, bulk TCR alpha and beta repertoires were sequenced longitudinally. Here is what the overall study found, with its caveats: Most clones expanded after primary vaccination (96% of CD4 and roughly 91% of CD8) were re-detected after the booster, suggesting that broad memory maintenance occurred. A small fraction of clonotypes appeared in both the CD4 and CD8 compartments, likely as a result of convergent recombination. Because abundant contaminating clonotypes from the bulk population could be contained in FACS-sorted repertoires, computational filtering was required. Because only two donors were included in the study, the extent to which the findings can be generalized is limited. Compared with the primary T-cell response, the secondary T-cell response was weaker but faster, peaking on day 5 rather than day 15.

Synthesis of TCR cDNA relied on 5'RACE template switching, a step that introduced a universal primer site along with unique molecular identifiers. Priming for cDNA synthesis came from both the TCR alpha and TCR beta constant segments. Two PCR steps were used to amplify libraries, with sample barcodes and sequencing adapters being added in the second step. Sequencing of the libraries was done on either Illumina HiSeq 2500 (2x100 bp) or NovaSeq (2x150 bp). The original pipeline was this. Reads were demultiplexed and collapsed into UMI consensus sequences with MIGEC, and V(D)J alignment was performed with MiXCR. Using edgeR on replicate PBMC samples, clonotypes were called vaccine-responding if FDR was below 0.01 and the log2 fold change was above 5 up to day 15. Each bulk clonotype was labeled CD4 or CD8 based on which sequenced repertoire, CD4 or CD8, contained the clonotype at higher abundance. In TCRdb, the public reads were trimmed at Q25 with fastp and aligned with MiXCR, with productive beta chains retained. Each CDR3 protein gets just one entry, which takes the most common genes and DNA from the rows behind it. TCRdb's processing, not the authors', yielded these V and J calls. The sample table shows about 370,000 distinct CDR3 sequences, and 11% are seen once. The top ten clones comprise roughly 18% of the sample.

This clonotype has a handful of counts. It lacks a known antigen. Base-call qualities are not available, and no considerably larger clone is one nucleotide away. V is shortened by 4 bases, J by 4 bases, and the region joining them spans 8 bases. From its cysteine to its phenylalanine, the CDR3 spans 14 amino acids. Solely the CDR3 DNA is kept, with 42 bases framed from the first base. Reading the label with the study, this specimen's treatment or condition is: live attenuated yellow fever vaccine strain. At each blood-draw timepoint, two biological replicates of bulk PBMCs were collected. PBMCs were isolated from peripheral blood using a standard Ficoll-Paque protocol. RNA was extracted with TriZol from bulk PBMCs, CD4 and CD8 fractions, and dextramer-positive and dextramer-negative fractions.

The sequence was collected from a man between 18 and 29 years old who received the YFV17D yellow fever vaccine. Recombination linked TRBV12-3 or TRBV12-4 to TRBJ2-6; no confident D gene assignment can be made. The sequenced sample was PBMCs, obtained on the day of the first yellow fever vaccination. The CDR3 has the sequence CASSSRPGANVLTF. The bases read TGTGCCAGCAGTTCACGTCCCGGGGCCAACGTCCTGACTTTC.